This entry lists 22 T cell receptor beta chains sequenced from one sample in a study of regulatory T cells in long-lasting Graves disease. For TCR beta, libraries came from iRepertoire HTBI primers and Arm-PCR of CDR3 regions. TCRdb independently ran MiXCR on the multiplex PCR reads; one entry per CDR3 protein. This table holds roughly 450,000 distinct CDR3 sequences, 20% found once. The time point is: persistent/refractory GD, antithyroid drugs over 5 years with positive TRAb. From PBMCs, RNA was extracted and then used to make the TCR library. Source: peripheral blood mononuclear cells (PBMCs), taken when the disease was refractory, from a patient treated with antithyroid drugs. These receptors were obtained from a female donor with Graves disease.

The chain joins TRBV29-1 to TRBJ2-3, with TRBD1 identical over 7 bases. This CDR3 spans 19 amino acids. Losses at the gene ends were 1 base for V and 0 bases for J; bases not matched to a gene: 16. CDR1 is SQVTM and CDR2 is ANQGSEA in the germline V gene. CDR3 nucleotides: TGCAGCGTTGAAGGGGAGTCTACTGAGGGGGCCTTTAGCACAGATACGCAGTATTTT. Protein product: CSVEGESTEGAFSTDTQYF.

This clonotype has at least ten counts. This chain connects TRBV6-2 or TRBV6-3 to TRBJ1-5, with TRBD1 matching over 7 bases. The CDR3 length is 14 residues. Germline V lookup: CDR1 MNHEY, CDR2 SVGEGT. After removal of 0 bases from V and 6 bases from J, the junction contained 2 bases not matched to a gene. The CDR3 nucleotides read TGTGCCAGCAGTTACTCAGGGGGCGGTCAGCCCCAGCATTTT. It yields the protein CASSYSGGGQPQHF.

The genes are TRBV20-1 and TRBJ1-1; D may be TRBD1 (5 bases). CDR3 length equals 13 residues. Germline lookup yields CDR1 DFQATT and CDR2 SNEGSKA (reference sequence). The V end lost 6 bases, the J end lost 0 bases, and 11 bases lay between the germline ends. CDR3 region: CSAHRSMNTEAFF. The CDR3 DNA reads TGCAGTGCGCACAGGAGTATGAACACTGAAGCTTTCTTT.

This clonotype was seen many times. The rearrangement joins TRBV10-3 to TRBJ1-1; TRBD1 agrees at 8 bases. The J segment lost 3 bases and the V segment lost 3 bases, leaving 3 bases of the junction unmatched. Germline-derived CDR1 and CDR2 are ENHRY and SYGVKD. The CDR3 runs 14 residues. Here the CDR3 reads CAISDPTGDTEAFF. The CDR3 region has the DNA TGTGCCATCAGTGACCCGACAGGGGACACTGAAGCTTTCTTT.

This clonotype was detected ten times or more. V gene TRBV28 combines with J gene TRBJ1-5; D is perhaps TRBD1 (6 bases). Looked up from germline, CDR1 is MDHEN and CDR2 is SYDVKM. The CDR3 is 16 amino acids. V was clipped by 8 bases and J by 0 bases, with 17 bases between them. CDR3 region: CASHGEGEDSNQPQHF. CDR3 DNA: TGTGCCAGCCACGGGGAGGGGGAAGATAGCAATCAGCCCCAGCATTTT.

This clonotype appeared a few times. The chain carries TRBV28 and TRBJ2-3; possible D gene TRBD2, 6 bases. Looked up from germline, CDR1 is MDHEN and CDR2 is SYDVKM. The CDR3 is made up of 15 amino acids. Trimming took off 7 bases at V and 0 bases at J, with 14 bases between the two ends. This CDR3 reads CASTLYGGSTDTQYF. The CDR3 DNA reads as TGTGCCAGCACCCTTTATGGAGGGAGCACAGATACGCAGTATTTT.

The genes are TRBV6-9 and TRBJ2-2, with TRBD2 matching 12 bases. The CDR3 covers 15 residues. The junction had 4 bases not matched to a gene; V was cut back by 3 bases and J by 8 bases. Per germline, CDR1 MNHGY and CDR2 SVAAGI. The CDR3 sequence: CASSYSLAGGGELFF. In DNA form, the CDR3 reads TGTGCCAGCAGTTACTCCCTAGCGGGAGGGGGGGAGCTGTTTTTT.

This clonotype was seen many times. The rearrangement joins TRBV27 to TRBJ1-1; D unresolved. Germline loops: CDR1 MNHEY, CDR2 SMNVEV (reference sequence). The ends were cut back, 1 base at V and 3 bases at J, with 6 bases in the middle. This CDR3 contains 13 residues. CDR3 sequence: CASSLYAYTEAFF. The CDR3, as DNA: TGTGCCAGCAGTTTATACGCTTACACTGAAGCTTTCTTT.

This clonotype was detected ten times or more. The chain carries TRBV7-2 and TRBJ1-5; D remains unclear. The V end lost 1 base, the J end lost 2 bases, and 12 bases lay between the germline ends. The length of the CDR3 is 16 residues. The V gene's germline CDR1 is SGHTA and CDR2 FQGNSA. CDR3 coding DNA: TGTGCCAGCAGCTTAGGGGTGGGCTCGGGCAATCAGCCCCAGCATTTT. Amino acids: CASSLGVGSGNQPQHF.

There are a few counts of this clonotype. The genes are TRBV4-1 and TRBJ2-5; D not resolved. V was pared by 0 bases and J by 5 bases, with 16 bases between. Germline V gives CDR1 MGHRA, CDR2 YSYEKL. The CDR3 spans 16 residues. CDR3 nucleotides: TGCGCCAGCAGCCAAGATAGGGCCGGTGGATGGGAGACCCAGTACTTC. Translation: CASSQDRAGGWETQYF.

Concerning this clonotype: A much larger clone differs from this one at a single base, so this may be a read error. This chain joins TRBV28 and TRBJ1-1; perhaps TRBD1 as D (5 bases). The CDR3 length is 14 residues. From germline, CDR1 is MDHEN and CDR2 SYDVKM. Trimming took off 2 bases at V and 1 base at J, with 8 bases between the two ends. CDR3 protein: CASSLVDKNTEAFF. The CDR3 coding sequence is TGTGCCAGCAGTTTAGTGGACAAGAACACTGAAGCTTTCTTT.

This clonotype was detected only a few times. The rearrangement uses TRBV5-4 and TRBJ2-7, with 10 nucleotides matching TRBD2. In germline, CDR1 is SGHNT, CDR2 YYREEE (reference sequence). V was pared by 4 bases and J by 3 bases, with 7 bases of the junction left unmatched. The CDR3 is 15 amino acids. CDR3 protein: CASSPGLAAFYEQYF. Written as DNA, the CDR3 is TGTGCCAGCAGCCCCGGACTAGCGGCCTTCTACGAGCAGTACTTC.

This clonotype was found a few times. This sequence joins TRBV20-1 and TRBJ2-7; D unclear. This CDR3 is 14 amino acids long. V dropped 3 bases and J dropped 0 bases, with 12 bases sitting between them. Per germline, CDR1 DFQATT and CDR2 SNEGSKA (reference sequence). CDR3 bases: TGCAGTGCTAGGGGTTTCCAGACCTCCTACGAGCAGTACTTC. Its protein is CSARGFQTSYEQYF.

The rearrangement links TRBV9 to TRBJ2-4, with no clear D. The germline gives CDR1 SGDLS, CDR2 YYNGEE. Trimming shortened V by 5 bases and J by 0 bases, and 6 bases separated the two germline ends. This CDR3 is 13 amino acids long. The CDR3 sequence is CASSDIAKNIQYF. DNA for the CDR3: TGTGCCAGCAGTGACATAGCCAAAAACATTCAGTACTTC. The full variable domain, completed using reference TRBV9 and TRBJ2-4, is DSGVTQTPKHLITATGQRVTLRCSPRSGDLSVYWYQQSLDQGLQFLIQYYNGEERAKGNILERFSAQQFPDLHSELNLSSLELGDSALYFCASSDIAKNIQYFGAGTRLSVL.

This clonotype was seen only a few times. The chain uses TRBV7-9 and TRBJ1-1, with D uncertain. CDR1 is SEHNR and CDR2 is FQNEAQ in the germline V gene (reference sequence). The CDR3 contains 12 residues. Trimming removed 8 bases from V and 9 bases from J, with 16 bases in between. The CDR3 bases are TGTGCCAGCTCTAAAGGAGGACCCCAAGCTTTCTTT. It yields the protein CASSKGGPQAFF.

The table lists this clonotype with a count of one. The V gene is TRBV6-5, the J gene TRBJ1-1, with no clear D. Germline V CDR1 and CDR2: MNHEY, SVGAGI. The length of the CDR3 is 12 residues. V lost 2 bases to trimming and J lost 5 bases, with 6 bases between them. The chain's CDR3 is CASSYGVTEAFF. The DNA of the CDR3 is TGTGCCAGCAGTTACGGGGTTACTGAAGCTTTCTTT.

The rearrangement joins TRBV2 to TRBJ2-1, with 12 bases lining up with TRBD2. Germline V gene sequence: CDR1 SNHLY, CDR2 FYNNEI. The CDR3 sequence is 16 residues long. Losses at the gene ends were 5 bases for V and 6 bases for J; bases not matched to a gene: 8. CDR3 sequence: CASSRPLAGGLNEQFF. CDR3 bases: TGTGCCAGCAGTCGACCGCTAGCGGGAGGGCTCAATGAGCAGTTCTTC.

In its sample, this clonotype was seen many times. The chain combines TRBV6-2 or TRBV6-3 with TRBJ1-5; possibly TRBD1 for D (5 bases). This CDR3 is 15 amino acids long. V lost 7 bases and J 4 bases, leaving 17 bases between the germline ends. Germline V lookup: CDR1 MNHEY, CDR2 SVGEGT. CDR3 residues: CASTAEGFGNQPQHF. CDR3 in DNA: TGTGCCAGCACCGCCGAGGGGTTCGGGAATCAGCCCCAGCATTTT.

This chain uses TRBV29-1 with TRBJ1-5, with 10 positions matching TRBD1. This CDR3 is 12 amino acids long. The V gene end was trimmed by 6 bases and the J gene end by 5 bases; junction bases not matched to a gene: 1. Germline assignment: CDR1 SQVTM and CDR2 ANQGSEA. CDR3 sequence reads: CSVGTGDQPQHF. The CDR3 DNA is TGCAGCGTCGGGACAGGGGATCAGCCCCAGCATTTT.

This clonotype was detected ten times or more. The chain couples TRBV27 to TRBJ2-7; D not certain. Germline assignment: CDR1 MNHEY and CDR2 SMNVEV (reference sequence). V lost 4 bases to trimming and J lost 2 bases, with 12 bases between them. There are 14 residues in the CDR3. CDR3 in amino acids: CASSSSAVAYEQYF. The DNA for the CDR3 is TGTGCCAGCAGTTCCTCTGCAGTAGCCTACGAGCAGTACTTC.

The rearrangement links TRBV27 to TRBJ2-7, with 7 bases that match TRBD1. CDR1 MNHEY and CDR2 SMNVEV come from the germline V gene (reference sequence). J gave up 7 bases and V 3 bases, and 18 bases lay outside the gene matches. The CDR3 totals 17 residues. The CDR3 reads CASSFLPGTVEVLEQYF. The CDR3, as DNA: TGTGCCAGCAGTTTCCTCCCCGGGACAGTAGAAGTTCTGGAGCAGTACTTC.

This chain joins TRBV6-2 or TRBV6-3 and TRBJ2-2; D may be TRBD1 (8 bases). V lost 0 bases and J 3 bases, leaving 14 bases between the germline ends. Germline loops: CDR1 MNHEY, CDR2 SVGEGT. The CDR3 runs 17 residues. CDR3 sequence (DNA): TGTGCCAGCAGTTACTCGCGGACAGGGAGGGACACCGGGGAGCTGTTTTTT. It yields the protein CASSYSRTGRDTGELFF.